This TCR beta chain was captured by sequencing in a study of cytomegalovirus exposure and HLA in healthy donors (dated by TCRdb to 2016 to 2017). Broadly, across the study: An earlier analysis of several hundred of the donors reported 250 to 350 Gb of sequence data and about 100 million unique TCR beta sequences from roughly 200 million T cells. In an earlier analysis of roughly 540 of the donors, high-throughput TCR beta sequencing was used to judge whether each TCR beta V gene segment behaved as functional or pseudogenic. The number of typed donors differed by locus: roughly 620-640 for A, B, C, DRB1 and DQB1; some 500 for DQA1; approximately 610 for DPA1; and around 490 for DPB1. Roughly five DR-DQ haplotypes were handled as single units for association and clustering because linkage in the cohort was strong. Donor age, sex, ethnicity and CMV serostatus were collected together with the repertoire data. The genetic ancestry cluster associated with self-reported Caucasian donors included 65% to 90% of the roughly 400 genotyped donors. Along with the approximately 620-subject first cohort, a separate validation cohort of over 90 different subjects was used. A later genetic analysis used genome-wide SNP genotypes for about 55% of the 666 donors, treating that subset as a discovery cohort. Rather than using new phenotypic data, the later analysis identified candidate immune exposures from TCR beta sequences and from how often those sequences occurred across donors. On average, roughly 200,000 unique TCR beta nucleotide sequences were sequenced per donor among fewer than 500 genotyped donors of the cohort, with roughly 18% of those sequences being non-productive. All discovery cohort repertoires had been generated using a single sequencing platform. To predict cytomegalovirus infection status, the study combined high-throughput TCR immunosequencing, statistical association of individual TCRs with disease status, and machine learning. HLA typing covered class I and class II loci at four-digit resolution. A later analysis re-examined previously published TCR beta repertoires from just over 650 donors and added high-resolution HLA genotyping to investigate patterns of TCR occurrence. The T cell repertoires of 666 subjects were profiled by immunosequencing and related to cytomegalovirus serostatus. The study aimed to test whether signatures of past pathogen exposure could be identified by cataloging public T cell receptors. Roughly 310 gigabases of sequencing data and tens of millions of unique TCR sequences were included in an early release covering around 650 HLA-typed donors. The study at large found these results: The only immune exposure information available for the cohort was CMV serostatus. Because counts were too low, seventeen rarely observed V segments, including chromosome 9 orphons, were excluded from the earlier analysis of several hundred of the donors. According to a later analysis, parvovirus B19, influenza, CMV and Epstein-Barr virus appeared linked to several top co-occurrence clusters. According to a later genetic analysis, donors in an Asian-associated ancestry cluster had fewer N-insertions in productive TCRs than the approximately 630-donor mean. Roughly uniform sequencing depth across donors was assumed in presence/absence analyses, although this assumption may not hold. Strong co-occurrence of HLA alleles, especially DR and DQ, made assigning TCR associations to individual alleles difficult. A few of the identified cytomegalovirus-associated TCR beta chains were confirmed in vitro to be specific for cytomegalovirus antigens. In a later analysis, some 17,000 TCR beta sequences were associated with specific HLA alleles at a false discovery rate of 0.05. The classifier was reported to diagnose cytomegalovirus status with high specificity and sensitivity in both the original and validation cohorts. A further reported finding was that TCR beta sequences accurately predicted the HLA-A and HLA-B alleles for most subjects in the first cohort. The authors suggested that the approach could potentially be generalized to other disease states and immunological phenotypes. According to a later analysis, TCR association rates differed among HLA loci, with DRB1 alleles showing the most associated TCRs and HLA-C alleles showing the fewest. This cohort had only TCR beta chains sequenced, and the lack of alpha or paired-chain data limited which features could be detected. An earlier analysis of 450 to 750 of the donors showed that most TCR beta V segments appeared in productive rearrangements either about 87% or about 30% of the time, which broadly matched IMGT annotations. Most CMV-associated TCR beta chains appeared to be HLA-restricted in a later analysis, and the HLA associations seemed to be driven largely by CMV exposure. HLA typing was unavailable for some donors at each locus, so association tests used only the typed subset. An association between a missense DCLRE1C variant and V-gene and J-gene trimming of TCR beta chains was found in a later genetic analysis and replicated in an independent cohort. In a later analysis, HLA-associated TCR beta chains were found to be more clonally expanded and to have lower generation probabilities than equally common non-associated chains. Across donors, most TCR sequences were observed very rarely, whereas some public TCRs were present in many individuals. The study gave a list of 150 to 200 TCR beta chains associated with cytomegalovirus. The sequencing pipeline was judged likely to have produced a cluster of highly shared sequence variants as a technical artifact. Correlated functional status among segregating V segments might reflect linkage disequilibrium, but an unknown experimental factor could not be ruled out.

A note on this clone: The antigen it binds to is not known. Per-nucleotide qualities are absent, and no much larger clonotype sits a single base away.

The cohort consisted of hundreds of healthy bone marrow donors. Cohort members were all nominally healthy when sampled, although unrecorded immune exposures were likely present. The donor tested CMV seropositive, placing the donor among the 290 or so seropositive members of the cohort. Each donor provided a peripheral blood sample, and peripheral blood mononuclear cells were used for TCR beta sequencing. Genomic DNA was extracted from the blood cell samples with the Qiagen DNeasy Blood Extraction Kit. Preparation of the library involved the immunoSEQ multiplex PCR assay. A mixture of 60 forward primers for TCR Vbeta segments and 13 reverse primers for TCR Jbeta segments was used in the multiplex PCR. The CDR3 region of rearranged TCR beta genes was amplified from genomic DNA by a multiplex PCR assay. On the Illumina HiSeq System, the amplified TCR beta libraries were sequenced as 87-base-pair reads. The original methods were these. A later analysis tallied some 79 million unique TCR beta chains across the 666 repertoires, and some 12 million of those chains were shared by two or more donors. To remove PCR and sequencing errors, raw reads were error-corrected and collapsed into unique sequences using a nearest-neighbor algorithm that merged closely related sequences. CDR3 sequences were aligned to IMGT reference sequences to assign V, D and J gene segments. Each retained sequence needed at least a six-nucleotide match to both a V gene segment and a J gene segment. A rearrangement counted as productive if the CDR3 had no stop codons and remained in frame with V and J, and every other rearrangement counted as non-productive. Following IMGT convention, CDR3 was defined as the stretch from the second conserved V-encoded cysteine up to the conserved J-encoded phenylalanine. Sequences without an unambiguous match to a single V gene segment were excluded from the earlier analysis of 587 of the donors. In an earlier analysis of roughly 500 of the donors, V segments were called functional above 56.7% productive rearrangements and were called segregating when the between-donor standard deviation exceeded 5%. A statistical classification framework was built to diagnose cytomegalovirus status from the catalog of TCR beta chain sequences. In a later analysis, TCR nucleotide sequences were compared against IMGT/GENE-DB human TR gene sequences so that V and J genes could be assigned. The TCRdist pipeline was used in a later analysis to assign CDR3 sequences and most-parsimonious VDJ recombination scenarios. In a later analysis, each TCR beta chain was defined by its CDR3 amino acid sequence together with its V-gene family, and reads without a unique V-gene family were excluded. To address suspected cross-contamination and a sequencing artifact, a later analysis removed roughly 640 highly shared, low-generation-probability nucleotide sequences. In a later analysis, a clonal expansion index was calculated for each public chain from normalized within-repertoire ranks of inferred template counts. In a later analysis, generation probabilities were computed with a VDJ recombination model fitted to out-of-frame rearrangements, and the resulting probabilities were checked against IGoR. Hypergeometric tests were used in a later analysis to score TCR-TCR, TCR-HLA and TCR-CMV co-occurrence, with a repertoire-size bias correction applied to the TCR pairs. False discovery rates were estimated in a later analysis by permuting HLA or CMV assignments 20 times. A later analysis grouped co-occurring TCRs with DBSCAN, adding TCRdist sequence similarity when clustering within HLA-allele-positive subsets. Repertoires with fewer than 30,000 or more than 120,000 public chains were left out of co-occurrence clustering, as were about 5 repertoires with anomalous nucleotide sharing. This immuneACCESS table, as held by TCRdb, lists in-frame sequences with V and J called but not all clones. Of the missing ones, under half trace to an unresolved V gene in checked studies; the others have no known cause. That table gives V, J and clone size, and the DNA gave D and trimming. Counted in this sample were 170,000 or so clones; around three quarters of them appeared once. The ten largest make up 1% of the sample.

This clonotype originated in a woman in her 50s in good health and CMV-seropositive. Sequenced: PBMCs.

The CDR3 in this case is CASSEGLAGGDTQYF. The DNA reads as follows: TGTGCCAGCAGCGAGGGGCTAGCGGGAGGCGATACGCAGTATTTT. Here the chain combines TRBV9 and TRBJ2-3; TRBD2 lines up with 11 middle nucleotides. CDR3 length: 15 amino acids, cysteine to phenylalanine. Just the 45-base CDR3 DNA is kept, in frame starting at base 1. After removal of 3 bases from V and 6 bases from J, the junction retains 6 bases not matched to a gene. In the germline V gene, CDR1 corresponds to SGDLS and CDR2 to YYNGEE.